These 9 T cell receptor beta chains were all obtained from the same sample, sequenced in a study of Graves' ophthalmopathy and Graves' hyperthyroidism (dated 2018 in TCRdb). The instrument given in TCRdb is Illumina HiSeq 2000. TCR beta CDR3 regions were amplified from RNA transcripts for repertoire sequencing. HTBI primers and the Qiagen OneStep RT-PCR kit were used in a first-round RT-PCR, which was followed by a second-round multiplex PCR, size selection and purification. TCRdb cleaned the public reads at Q25 with fastp, built clones with MiXCR and kept in-frame beta chains. For every CDR3 protein sequence, its rows merge into one entry that carries the most common genes and DNA. The sample yields about 370,000 distinct CDR3 sequences; roughly a sixth were counted once. The ten top clones hold roughly 2.6% of the sample. Specimen: peripheral blood. The receptors stem from an adult woman with stable Graves' hyperthyroidism.

This clonotype was detected only a few times. The chain has TRBV24-1 and TRBJ2-5; 10 nucleotides match TRBD1. Germline CDR1 KGHDR, CDR2 SFDVKD. The CDR3 runs 16 residues. Trimming took 1 base from V and 5 from J; bases not matched to a gene: 6. The chain's CDR3 is CATSDFYGTGVETQYF. CDR3 coding DNA: TGTGCCACCAGTGATTTTTACGGGACAGGGGTGGAGACCCAGTACTTC.

There are a few counts of this clonotype. The gene calls are TRBV28 and TRBJ2-4; 10 bases agree with TRBD2. With 2 bases clipped from V and 6 bases from J, the junction kept 13 bases outside the gene matches. The CDR3 is made up of 18 amino acids. Germline V lookup: CDR1 MDHEN, CDR2 SYDVKM. The CDR3 spells CASSLIGASGSVRNIQYF. Written as DNA, the CDR3 is TGTGCCAGCAGTTTAATAGGGGCTAGCGGGAGTGTTAGAAACATTCAGTACTTC.

The chain links TRBV10-3 to TRBJ2-7; 9 bases fit TRBD2. CDR3 length: 15 residues. Trimming removed 6 bases from V and 5 bases from J; junction bases left unmatched: 11. The V gene's germline CDR1 is ENHRY and CDR2 SYGVKD. CDR3 amino acids: CAISIGTSSGDEQYF. CDR3 sequence (DNA): TGTGCCATCAGCATTGGGACTAGCTCGGGAGACGAGCAGTACTTC.

This clonotype was recorded a few times. This chain connects TRBV7-8 to TRBJ2-2, with a weak D call TRBD1 (6 bases). Per the germline V gene, CDR1 is SGHVS and CDR2 is FQNEAQ. The CDR3 spans 16 residues. V was shortened by 1 base and J by 5 bases, with 14 bases between the two germline ends. CDR3 in DNA: TGTGCCAGCAGCTTAGTAACTACAGGGCGTACCGGGGAGCTGTTTTTT. Residues: CASSLVTTGRTGELFF.

At least ten counts were recorded for this clonotype. The chain joins TRBV30 to TRBJ2-5; D is perhaps TRBD1 (5 bases). This CDR3 comprises 14 residues. Trimming took off 4 bases at V and 4 bases at J, with 16 bases between the two ends. Germline V gene sequence: CDR1 GTSNPN, CDR2 SVGIG (reference sequence). As DNA, the CDR3 is TGTGCCTGGAATGACAGCCCCGAACGAGAGACCCAGTACTTC. Translated: CAWNDSPERETQYF.

The sample holds many counts of this clonotype. The chain uses TRBV12-3 or TRBV12-4 and TRBJ2-5, with 8 nucleotides matching TRBD1. This CDR3 region has 16 residues. V lost 6 bases, J lost 3 bases, and 12 bases stayed unmatched. The CDR3 DNA is TGTGCCAGCAGCCTCACCCAGGGGGCCGGGGAAGAGACCCAGTACTTC. This sequence encodes CASSLTQGAGEETQYF.

In its sample, this clonotype was seen many times. The rearrangement links TRBV27 to TRBJ2-7; perhaps TRBD2 as D (5 bases). Germline CDR1 reads MNHEY; CDR2 reads SMNVEV (reference sequence). The CDR3 loop spans 14 amino acids. V lost 5 bases to trimming and J lost 3 bases, with 14 bases between them. Here the CDR3 reads CASSKSGSVYEQYF. The CDR3, as DNA: TGTGCCAGCAGTAAGAGCGGCTCAGTCTACGAGCAGTACTTC.

Many counts were recorded for this clonotype. The V call is TRBV6-1, the J call TRBJ2-7; no clear D gene. The ends were cut back, 4 bases at V and 3 bases at J, with 10 bases in the middle. CDR1 MNHNS and CDR2 SASEGT come from the germline V gene. The CDR3 is 13 residues long. The CDR3 nucleotides are TGTGCCAGCAGTGCCGACAAATTCTACGAGCAGTACTTC. It translates to CASSADKFYEQYF.

This clonotype was counted ten times or more. Here the CDR3 DNA reads TGTGCCAGCAGCTTAGTTTTGGGGAACTACGAGCAGTACTTC. Protein product: CASSLVLGNYEQYF. V usage is TRBV11-2 and J usage is TRBJ2-7; no clear D. Germline V CDR1 and CDR2: SGHAT, FQNNGV. Trimming cost V 1 base and J 3 bases, with 10 bases left between them. The CDR3 runs 14 residues. Using reference TRBV11-2 and TRBJ2-7 for the parts outside the CDR3, the full variable domain is EAGVAQSPRYKIIEKRQSVAFWCNPISGHATLYWYQQILGQGPKLLIQFQNNGVVDDSQLPKDRFSAERLKGVDSTLKIQPAKLEDSAVYLCASSLVLGNYEQYFGPGTRLTVT.